This TCR beta chain is from a study of blood T cells in healthy people across ages. Each donor gave approximately 9.5 milliliters of peripheral blood. Total RNA was extracted at no less than 5.5 micrograms per sample. This clonotype was detected a few times. Together with a sample-barcoded 5' primer, a J-beta primer mix was included in a second PCR lasting about 6 to 12 cycles. TCRdb redid the calling of the 5' RACE reads with MiXCR, one entry per CDR3 protein. In the table there are 540,000 or so distinct CDR3 sequences, approximately 30% of which are singletons. The TCR originated in a woman between 70 and 85 years old in good health. Sample: blood.

In DNA form, the CDR3 reads TGTGCCAGCAGCCCGATCCCCGGGACTACCCACACCGGGGAGCTGTTTTTT. The encoded protein is CASSPIPGTTHTGELFF. J is TRBJ2-2 and V is TRBV7-2; 7 bases match TRBD2. V shed 5 bases, J shed 3 bases, and the junction held 12 bases outside the gene matches. The germline V gene encodes CDR1 SGHTA and CDR2 FQGNSA. The CDR3 extends over 17 amino acids.